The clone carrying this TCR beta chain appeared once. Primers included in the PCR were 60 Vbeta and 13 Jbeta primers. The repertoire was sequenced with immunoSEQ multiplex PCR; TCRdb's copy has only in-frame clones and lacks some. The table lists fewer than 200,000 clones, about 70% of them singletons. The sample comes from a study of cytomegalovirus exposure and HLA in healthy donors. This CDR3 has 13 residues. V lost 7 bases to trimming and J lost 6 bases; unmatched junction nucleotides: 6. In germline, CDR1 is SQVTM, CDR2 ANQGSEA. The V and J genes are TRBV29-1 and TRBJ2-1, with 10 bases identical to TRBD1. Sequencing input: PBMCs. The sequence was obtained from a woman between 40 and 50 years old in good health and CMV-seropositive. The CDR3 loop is CSAAGTGANEQFF. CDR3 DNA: TGCAGCGCCGCGGGGACAGGGGCCAATGAGCAGTTCTTC.